A selection of T cell receptor beta chains follows, all from one sample in a study of vaccination and CD4 T cells after COVID-19. TCRdb ran MiXCR on the PCR reads and lists one entry per CDR3 protein. Among 15,000 to 18,000 distinct CDR3 sequences listed, roughly 58% were seen once. Antigen specificity for these receptors is unknown. The sequenced material came from CD4+ T cells from blood, cultured in vitro. These receptor sequences come from a human donor who had recovered from COVID-19. Both conserved end residues are part of each CDR3. The order of the fields is D gene, clone size, V gene, J gene, CDR3 DNA, CDR3 protein. D genes are given only for firm matches. Some rows mark clone size as missing; the rest say once, few, many or name a class of expanded clone.

d_call: .
clone_size: .
v_call: TRBV21-1
j_call: TRBJ2-2
cdr3_nt: TGTGCCAGCAGCCCGTCCCCGGACAGGACAATCAACACCGGGGAGCTGTTTTTT
cdr3_aa: CASSPSPDRTINTGELFF

d_call: TRBD2
clone_size: few
v_call: TRBV2
j_call: TRBJ2-7
cdr3_nt: TGTGCCAGCAGGTGGACTAGCGGGGGTACCAGATCGCCTACAGACTTCGAGCAGTACTTC
cdr3_aa: CASRWTSGGTRSPTDFEQYF

d_call: .
clone_size: .
v_call: TRBV7-9
j_call: TRBJ2-6
cdr3_nt: TGTGCCAGCAGCTTAACCCGGAGCTCTGGGGCCAACGTCCTGACTTTC
cdr3_aa: CASSLTRSSGANVLTF

d_call: TRBD1
clone_size: few
v_call: TRBV6-1
j_call: TRBJ1-1
cdr3_nt: TGTGCCAGCAGTGGTCCAGGGGGCAGGTTGACTGAAGCTTTCTTT
cdr3_aa: CASSGPGGRLTEAFF

d_call: TRBD1
clone_size: few
v_call: TRBV3-1
j_call: TRBJ1-2
cdr3_nt: TGTGCCAGCAGCCAAGACGGACAGGGGCACACCTTC
cdr3_aa: CASSQDGQGHTF

d_call: .
clone_size: .
v_call: TRBV7-8
j_call: TRBJ2-6
cdr3_nt: TGTGCCAGCAGCCAGACAGTACCCTCTGGGGCCAACGTCCTGACTTTC
cdr3_aa: CASSQTVPSGANVLTF

d_call: .
clone_size: once
v_call: TRBV7-9
j_call: TRBJ1-1
cdr3_nt: TGTGCCAGCAGCTTAGCGGAGTCCATGAACACTGAAGCTTTCTTT
cdr3_aa: CASSLAESMNTEAFF

d_call: TRBD2
clone_size: .
v_call: TRBV5-1
j_call: TRBJ2-5
cdr3_nt: TGCGCCAGCAGCTCGGTCCCAGCGGGGGGGCACCGAGAGACCCAGTACTTC
cdr3_aa: CASSSVPAGGHRETQYF

d_call: .
clone_size: few
v_call: TRBV6-1
j_call: TRBJ1-5
cdr3_nt: TGTGCCAGCGCGATGTCAGGGGGCAATCAGCCCCAGCATTTT
cdr3_aa: CASAMSGGNQPQHF

d_call: TRBD2
clone_size: .
v_call: TRBV19
j_call: TRBJ2-3
cdr3_nt: TGTGCCAGTAGTCCGGGATCCGGGGGGGGACTGGCGCAGTATTTT
cdr3_aa: CASSPGSGGGLAQYF

d_call: TRBD2
clone_size: few
v_call: TRBV7-9
j_call: TRBJ2-3
cdr3_nt: TGTGCCAGCAGCACGACTAGCGGGAGGGCCGCGGGGAAAGATACGCAGTATTTT
cdr3_aa: CASSTTSGRAAGKDTQYF

d_call: TRBD1
clone_size: large
v_call: TRBV12-3/TRBV12-4
j_call: TRBJ1-5
cdr3_nt: TGTGCCAGCAGTTTCCGGTCTCCCCTCCGGGACAGGGGTATGTACGGGCAGCCCCAGCATTTT
cdr3_aa: CASSFRSPLRDRGMYGQPQHF

d_call: .
clone_size: .
v_call: TRBV12-3/TRBV12-4
j_call: TRBJ1-1
cdr3_nt: TGTGCCAGCAGTGTTTGGGGGGTCTATGAAGCTTTCTTT
cdr3_aa: CASSVWGVYEAFF

d_call: .
clone_size: few
v_call: TRBV20-1
j_call: TRBJ2-3
cdr3_nt: TGCAGTGCTACCCATACAGATACGCAGTATTTT
cdr3_aa: CSATHTDTQYF

d_call: .
clone_size: .
v_call: TRBV7-3
j_call: TRBJ2-3
cdr3_nt: TGTGCCAGCAGCTTAAGAGGGCGGGCAGATACGCAGTATTTT
cdr3_aa: CASSLRGRADTQYF

d_call: .
clone_size: few
v_call: TRBV20-1
j_call: TRBJ2-3
cdr3_nt: TGCAGTGCTAGAGATCTGGATCTTAGCGGAGGAAAGGATACGCAGTATTTT
cdr3_aa: CSARDLDLSGGKDTQYF

d_call: .
clone_size: .
v_call: TRBV30
j_call: TRBJ1-1
cdr3_nt: TGTGCCTGGAGTGTATACGAAGGAGCTTTCTTT
cdr3_aa: CAWSVYEGAFF

d_call: .
clone_size: .
v_call: TRBV20-1
j_call: TRBJ2-7
cdr3_nt: TGCAGTGCAGGGGCCAGGACTTTCTCCTACGAGCAGTACTTC
cdr3_aa: CSAGARTFSYEQYF

d_call: .
clone_size: few
v_call: TRBV27
j_call: TRBJ1-6
cdr3_nt: TGTGCCAGCAGTTTCAGGGATTCGCTCCTCCACTTT
cdr3_aa: CASSFRDSLLHF

d_call: .
clone_size: few
v_call: TRBV15
j_call: TRBJ1-3
cdr3_nt: TGTGCCACCAGCAGAGATTTGGGCTCTGGAAACACCATATATTTT
cdr3_aa: CATSRDLGSGNTIYF

d_call: .
clone_size: once
v_call: TRBV3-1
j_call: TRBJ2-7
cdr3_nt: TGTGCCAGCAGCCAAGGGGCGGGGACAGCATACTTC
cdr3_aa: CASSQGAGTAYF

d_call: TRBD1
clone_size: .
v_call: TRBV7-2
j_call: TRBJ1-2
cdr3_nt: TGTGCCAGCAGCTCTACGACCGGGACAGCCGGCTATGGCTACACCTTC
cdr3_aa: CASSSTTGTAGYGYTF

d_call: .
clone_size: .
v_call: TRBV20-1
j_call: TRBJ1-5
cdr3_nt: TGCAGTGCTAGATCGGGGGGCAATCAGCCCCAGCATTTT
cdr3_aa: CSARSGGNQPQHF

d_call: TRBD1
clone_size: once
v_call: TRBV20-1
j_call: TRBJ2-1
cdr3_nt: TGCAGTGCTAGAACGGGACAGGGGGCCGATGAGCAGTTCTTC
cdr3_aa: CSARTGQGADEQFF

d_call: .
clone_size: .
v_call: TRBV6-5
j_call: TRBJ1-6
cdr3_nt: TGTGCCAGCAGTTGGGGGACAAGGGGAAATTCACCCCTCCACTTT
cdr3_aa: CASSWGTRGNSPLHF

d_call: TRBD1
clone_size: few
v_call: TRBV20-1
j_call: TRBJ2-5
cdr3_nt: TGCAGTGCTAGCACAGGGGGGTACCAAGAGACCCAGTACTTC
cdr3_aa: CSASTGGYQETQYF

d_call: .
clone_size: once
v_call: TRBV6-1
j_call: TRBJ1-2
cdr3_nt: TGTGCCAGCAGTATGGATAACTATGGCTACACCTTC
cdr3_aa: CASSMDNYGYTF

d_call: TRBD1
clone_size: .
v_call: TRBV5-1
j_call: TRBJ1-2
cdr3_nt: TGCGCCAGCCATGGACAGGGTGACTATGGCTACACCTTC
cdr3_aa: CASHGQGDYGYTF

d_call: TRBD2
clone_size: .
v_call: TRBV12-3/TRBV12-4
j_call: TRBJ2-3
cdr3_nt: TGTGCCAGCAGCAACCTATTTAGCGGGAGGGCAGTGGCAGATACGCAGTATTTT
cdr3_aa: CASSNLFSGRAVADTQYF

d_call: .
clone_size: .
v_call: TRBV20-1
j_call: TRBJ2-5
cdr3_nt: TGCAGCCCCGGTCGGCCCCAAGAGACCCAGTACTTC
cdr3_aa: CSPGRPQETQYF

d_call: .
clone_size: .
v_call: TRBV28
j_call: TRBJ1-1
cdr3_nt: TGTGCCAGCAGCCGAACCCCTTGGGGGGCGATGAACACTGAAGCTTTCTTT
cdr3_aa: CASSRTPWGAMNTEAFF